Here is one T cell receptor beta chain with its context. Its antigen is as yet unknown. This sample stems from a study of vaccination and CD4 T cells after COVID-19. Sequencing of the DNA from cultured CD4+ T cells was carried out with the Oncomine TCR Beta short-read assay. Cultured CD4+ T cells yielded the extracted genomic DNA. TCRdb re-called the PCR reads with MiXCR, one entry per CDR3 protein. The sample yields roughly 20,000 distinct CDR3 sequences, 80% seen once. Study-level points and caveats: Looking at convalescent patients, 304 of their 307 vaccine-specific clones were spike mono-reactive. Early post-infection timepoints were missing, and relatively few convalescent patients were studied.

Treatment given: roughly 11-day PBMC culture with coronavirus spike peptide pools or control peptides (ViraFEST assay). Wells that each held 1.5 million to 2 million PBMCs were cultured with roughly 9.5 IU/ml IL-2 and approximately 10 ug/ml peptide pools. The material sequenced was CD4+ T cells from blood, cultured in vitro, taken after SARS-CoV-2 vaccination. This sequence originates from a human donor who received a COVID-19 vaccine.

The CDR3 DNA is TGTGCTAGTGGACTTGCCTGGACGGGTCTGGACGATCAGCCCCAGCATTTT. Translating it yields CASGLAWTGLDDQPQHF. The V gene is TRBV12-5, the J gene TRBJ1-5; no reliable D call. Germline assignment: CDR1 LGHNT and CDR2 FRNRAP. V lost 6 bases and J 5 bases, leaving 23 bases between the germline ends. The CDR3 has 17 residues.